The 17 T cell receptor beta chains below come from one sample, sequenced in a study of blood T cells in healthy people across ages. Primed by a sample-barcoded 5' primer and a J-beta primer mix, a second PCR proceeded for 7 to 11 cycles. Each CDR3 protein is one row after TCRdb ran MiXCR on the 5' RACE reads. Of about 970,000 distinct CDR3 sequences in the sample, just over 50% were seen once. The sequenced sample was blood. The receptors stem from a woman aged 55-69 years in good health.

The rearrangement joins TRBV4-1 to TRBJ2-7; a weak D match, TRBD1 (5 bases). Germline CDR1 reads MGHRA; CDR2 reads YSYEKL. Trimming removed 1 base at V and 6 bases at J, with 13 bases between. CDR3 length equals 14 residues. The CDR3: CASSQVSRAGEQYF. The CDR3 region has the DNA TGCGCCAGCAGCCAAGTGAGCAGGGCAGGCGAGCAGTACTTC.

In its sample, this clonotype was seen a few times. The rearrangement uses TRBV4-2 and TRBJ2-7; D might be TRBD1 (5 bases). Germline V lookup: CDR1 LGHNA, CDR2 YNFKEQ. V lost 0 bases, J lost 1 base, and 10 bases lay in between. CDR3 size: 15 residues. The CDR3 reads CASSQETRQSYEQYF. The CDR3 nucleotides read TGTGCCAGCAGCCAAGAAACAAGACAGTCCTACGAGCAGTACTTC.

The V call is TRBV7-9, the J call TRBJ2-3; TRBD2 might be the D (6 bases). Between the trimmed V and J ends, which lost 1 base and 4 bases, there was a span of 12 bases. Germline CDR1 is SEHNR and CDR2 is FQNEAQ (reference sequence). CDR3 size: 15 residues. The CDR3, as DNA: TGTGCCAGCAGCTTAGTACGGGAGCGGTCAGATACGCAGTATTTT. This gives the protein CASSLVRERSDTQYF.

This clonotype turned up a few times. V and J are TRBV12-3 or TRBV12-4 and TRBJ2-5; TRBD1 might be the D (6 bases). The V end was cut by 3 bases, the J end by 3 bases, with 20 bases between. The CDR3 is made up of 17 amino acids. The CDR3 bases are TGTGCCAGCAGTTTTCAACTTATCCGGGACAAGGAAGAGACCCAGTACTTC. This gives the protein CASSFQLIRDKEETQYF.

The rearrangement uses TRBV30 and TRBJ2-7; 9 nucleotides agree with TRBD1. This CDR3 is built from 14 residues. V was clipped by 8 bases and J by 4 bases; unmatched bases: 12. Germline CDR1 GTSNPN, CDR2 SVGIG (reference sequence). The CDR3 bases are TGTGCCATTCAGAGGCGGGACAGGGTGTACGAGCAGTACTTC. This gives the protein CAIQRRDRVYEQYF.

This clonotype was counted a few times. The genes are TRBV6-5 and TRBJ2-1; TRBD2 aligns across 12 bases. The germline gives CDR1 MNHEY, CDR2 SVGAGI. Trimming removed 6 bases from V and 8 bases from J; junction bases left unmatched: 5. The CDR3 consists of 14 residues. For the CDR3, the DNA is TGTGCCAGCAGCCAGACTAGCGGGAGATATGAGCAGTTCTTC. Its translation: CASSQTSGRYEQFF.

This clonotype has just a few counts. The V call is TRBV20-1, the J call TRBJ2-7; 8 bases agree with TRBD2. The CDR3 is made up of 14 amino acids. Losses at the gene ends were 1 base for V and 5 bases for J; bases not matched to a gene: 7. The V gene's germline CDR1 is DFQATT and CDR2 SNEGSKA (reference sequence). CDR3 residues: CSARVGLGRNEQYF. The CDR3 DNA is TGCAGTGCTAGAGTGGGACTAGGGAGGAACGAGCAGTACTTC.

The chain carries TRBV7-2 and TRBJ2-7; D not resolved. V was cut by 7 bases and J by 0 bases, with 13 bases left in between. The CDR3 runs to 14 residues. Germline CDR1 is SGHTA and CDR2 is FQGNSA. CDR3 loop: CASIETRSSYEQYF. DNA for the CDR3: TGTGCCAGCATCGAGACACGGAGCTCCTACGAGCAGTACTTC.

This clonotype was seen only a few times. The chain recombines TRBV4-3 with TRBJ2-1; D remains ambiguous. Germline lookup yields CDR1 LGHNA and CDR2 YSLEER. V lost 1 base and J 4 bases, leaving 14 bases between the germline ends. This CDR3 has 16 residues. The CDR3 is CASSQAPSVGYNEQFF. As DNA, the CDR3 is TGCGCCAGCAGCCAAGCCCCCAGCGTGGGTTACAATGAGCAGTTCTTC.

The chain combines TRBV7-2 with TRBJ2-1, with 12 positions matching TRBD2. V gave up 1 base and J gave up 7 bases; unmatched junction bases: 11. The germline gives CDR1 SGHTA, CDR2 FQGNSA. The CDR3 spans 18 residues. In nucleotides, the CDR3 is TGTGCCAGCAGCTTAGGGGGGCTAGCGGGAGGGGTAGGAAATGAGCAGTTCTTC. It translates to CASSLGGLAGGVGNEQFF.

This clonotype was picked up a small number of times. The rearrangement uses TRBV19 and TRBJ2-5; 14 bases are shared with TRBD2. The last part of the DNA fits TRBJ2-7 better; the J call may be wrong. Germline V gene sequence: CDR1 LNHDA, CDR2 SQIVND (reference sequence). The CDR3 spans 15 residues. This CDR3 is CASSTGLAGVGEQYF. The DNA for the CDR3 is TGTGCCAGTAGTACGGGACTAGCGGGAGTAGGCGAGCAGTACTTC.

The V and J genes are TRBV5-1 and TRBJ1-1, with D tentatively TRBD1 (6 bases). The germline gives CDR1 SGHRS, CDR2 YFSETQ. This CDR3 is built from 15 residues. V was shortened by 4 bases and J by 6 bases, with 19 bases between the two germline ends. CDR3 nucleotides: TGCGCCAGCAGCGGTAACAGGGATGGGTTTGCTGAAGCTTTCTTT. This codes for CASSGNRDGFAEAFF.

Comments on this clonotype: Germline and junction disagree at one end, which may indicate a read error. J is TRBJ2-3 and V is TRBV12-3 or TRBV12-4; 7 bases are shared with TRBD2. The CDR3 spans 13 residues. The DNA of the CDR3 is TGTACCAGCAGCCGACGGGGGGCAGATACGCAGTATTTT. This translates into CTSSRRGADTQYF.

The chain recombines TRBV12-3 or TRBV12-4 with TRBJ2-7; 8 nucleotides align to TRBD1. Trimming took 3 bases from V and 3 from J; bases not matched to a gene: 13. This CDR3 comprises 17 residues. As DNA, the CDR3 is TGTGCCAGCAGTTTTTCCGCACCCGGGACAGGAGACTACGAGCAGTACTTC. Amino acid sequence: CASSFSAPGTGDYEQYF.

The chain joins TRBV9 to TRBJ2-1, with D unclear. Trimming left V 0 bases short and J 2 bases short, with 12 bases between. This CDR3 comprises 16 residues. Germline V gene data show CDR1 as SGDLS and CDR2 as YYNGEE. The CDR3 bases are TGTGCCAGCAGCGTAGCGGCGACCGGACCCTACAATGAGCAGTTCTTC. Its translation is CASSVAATGPYNEQFF. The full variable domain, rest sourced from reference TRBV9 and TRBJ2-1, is DSGVTQTPKHLITATGQRVTLRCSPRSGDLSVYWYQQSLDQGLQFLIQYYNGEERAKGNILERFSAQQFPDLHSELNLSSLELGDSALYFCASSVAATGPYNEQFFGPGTRLTVL.

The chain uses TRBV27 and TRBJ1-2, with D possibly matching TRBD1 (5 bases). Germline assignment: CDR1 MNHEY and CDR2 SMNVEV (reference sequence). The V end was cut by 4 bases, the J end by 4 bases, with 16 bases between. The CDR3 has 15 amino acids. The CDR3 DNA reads TGTGCCAGCAGTTCCCCGGGGCAGACCTTCTATGGCTACACCTTC. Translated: CASSSPGQTFYGYTF.

CDR3 loop: CASSSGIVFNYGYTF. The DNA for the CDR3 is TGTGCCAGCAGTTCCGGGATAGTTTTTAACTATGGCTACACCTTC. The chain employs TRBV6-1 and TRBJ1-2; D remains unclear. The CDR3 spans 15 residues. Trimming stripped 5 bases from V and 1 base from J, with 14 bases between. The V gene's germline CDR1 is MNHNS and CDR2 SASEGT.